This T cell receptor (beta chain) was identified in a study of response to subunit inactivated influenza vaccine. TCRdb re-called the RT-PCR reads through MiXCR, storing one row per CDR3 protein. The sample carries roughly 620,000 distinct CDR3 sequences, about 11% recorded once. This CDR3 has 14 amino acids. The V gene lost 3 bases and the J gene lost 5 bases, with 8 bases spanning the gap. This clonotype was recorded a few times. This sample was also put to use in a study of T cells expressing NK-cell markers. This second study notes: For TCR beta, cDNA was produced by 5'RACE template switching with UMIs. All TCR beta repertoires analysed originated from sorted CD3+CD56+NKG2C+, CD3+CD56+NKG2C- and CD3+CD56-NKG2C+ T cells. There remained a lack of clarity about HCMV specificity of expanded NKG2C+ T cell clones.

This TCR was sampled from a man aged 45-60 years who received an inactivated influenza vaccine. Sequenced here: PBMCs from blood, sampled on the day of vaccination. V usage is TRBV12-3 or TRBV12-4 and J usage is TRBJ1-6; unclear D gene. The CDR3 DNA sequence: TGTGCCAGCAGTTTGTCGGGGAATAATTCACCCCTCCACTTT. Its translation: CASSLSGNNSPLHF.